This T cell receptor beta chain comes out of a study of control samples from healthy donors and cancer patients. Assay: immunoSEQ multiplex PCR; the TCRdb copy retains only in-frame clones and omits some. Altogether 95,000 to 100,000 clones are present, around 89% being singletons, with the ten largest covering 7.8%. The TCR sequence derives from a man younger than 40 in good health. The sequenced sample was blood.

In DNA form, the CDR3 reads TGTGCCAGCAGCTTTCGACAGACCTCTGGAAACACCATATATTTT. Its translation is CASSFRQTSGNTIYF. This sequence joins TRBV5-6 and TRBJ1-3, with D maybe TRBD1 (5 bases). This CDR3 is 15 amino acids long. Germline V gives CDR1 SGHDT, CDR2 YYEEEE. The V and J ends lost 2 bases and 0 bases respectively, with 9 bases between them.